This T cell receptor beta chain was recovered during a study of blood T cell repertoires in COVID-19. Using immunoSEQ multiplex PCR, the repertoire was profiled, and TCRdb retains in-frame clones only, with some absent. This sample has about 380,000 clones, with about 85% found just once. This CDR3 region has 12 residues. Germline V gene lookup returns CDR1 SNHLY and CDR2 FYNNEI. The trim removed 6 bases at V and 9 bases at J, leaving 5 bases unmatched. This TCR was sampled from a young woman with acute or convalescent COVID-19. Sequences were obtained from peripheral blood. This sequence joins TRBV2 and TRBJ1-1; 9 bases line up with TRBD1. CDR3 in amino acids: CASRRQGGKAFF. The DNA of the CDR3 is TGTGCCAGCAGAAGACAGGGGGGTAAAGCTTTCTTT.